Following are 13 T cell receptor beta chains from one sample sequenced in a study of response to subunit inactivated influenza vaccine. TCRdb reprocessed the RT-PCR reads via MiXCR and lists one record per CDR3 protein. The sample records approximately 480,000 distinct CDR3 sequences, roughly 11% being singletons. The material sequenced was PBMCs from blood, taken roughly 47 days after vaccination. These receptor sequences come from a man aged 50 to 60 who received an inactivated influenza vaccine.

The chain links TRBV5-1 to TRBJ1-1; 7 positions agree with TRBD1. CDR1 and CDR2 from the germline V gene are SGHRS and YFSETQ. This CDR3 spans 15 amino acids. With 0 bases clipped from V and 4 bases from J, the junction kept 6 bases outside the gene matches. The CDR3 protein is CASSLGQGGGTEAFF. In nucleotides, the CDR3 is TGCGCCAGCAGCTTGGGGCAGGGGGGTGGCACTGAAGCTTTCTTT.

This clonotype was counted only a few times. CDR3 bases: TGTGCCAGCAGCCAAGTCGGTTCTGAGAACAATGAGCAGTTCTTC. Encoded protein: CASSQVGSENNEQFF. The chain recombines TRBV14 with TRBJ2-1; D remains unclear. This CDR3 has 15 amino acids. The V end lost 1 base, the J end lost 5 bases, and 12 bases lay between the germline ends. Germline lookup yields CDR1 SGHDN and CDR2 FVKESK.

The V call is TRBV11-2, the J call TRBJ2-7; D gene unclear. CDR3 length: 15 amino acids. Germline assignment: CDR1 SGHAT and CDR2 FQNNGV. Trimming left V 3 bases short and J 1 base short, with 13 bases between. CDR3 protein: CASSLWETPSYEQYF. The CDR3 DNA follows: TGTGCCAGCAGCTTGTGGGAAACTCCTTCCTACGAGCAGTACTTC.

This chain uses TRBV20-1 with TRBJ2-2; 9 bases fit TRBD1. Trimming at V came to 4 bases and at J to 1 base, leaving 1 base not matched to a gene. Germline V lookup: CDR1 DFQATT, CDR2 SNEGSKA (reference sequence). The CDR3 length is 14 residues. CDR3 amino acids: CSATGQGNTGELFF. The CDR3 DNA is TGCAGTGCTACGGGACAGGGGAACACCGGGGAGCTGTTTTTT.

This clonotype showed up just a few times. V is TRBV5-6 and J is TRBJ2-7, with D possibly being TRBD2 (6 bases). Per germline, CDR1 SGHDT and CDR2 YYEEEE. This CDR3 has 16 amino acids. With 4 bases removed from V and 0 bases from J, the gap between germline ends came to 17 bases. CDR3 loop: CASSAYASESSYEQYF. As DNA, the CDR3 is TGTGCCAGCAGCGCCTACGCTAGCGAGAGCTCCTACGAGCAGTACTTC.

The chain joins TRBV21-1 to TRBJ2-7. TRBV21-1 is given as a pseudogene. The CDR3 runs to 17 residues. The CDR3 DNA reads TGTGCCAGCAGCAGACAAGACGGCAGACCTAGCTCCTACGAGCAGTACTTC. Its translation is CASSRQDGRPSSYEQYF.

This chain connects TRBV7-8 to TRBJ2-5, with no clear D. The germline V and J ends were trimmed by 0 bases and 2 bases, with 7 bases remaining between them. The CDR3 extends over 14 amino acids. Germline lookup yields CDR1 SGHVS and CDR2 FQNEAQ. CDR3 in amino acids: CASSLAMGQETQYF. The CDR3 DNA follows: TGTGCCAGCAGCTTAGCGATGGGGCAAGAGACCCAGTACTTC.

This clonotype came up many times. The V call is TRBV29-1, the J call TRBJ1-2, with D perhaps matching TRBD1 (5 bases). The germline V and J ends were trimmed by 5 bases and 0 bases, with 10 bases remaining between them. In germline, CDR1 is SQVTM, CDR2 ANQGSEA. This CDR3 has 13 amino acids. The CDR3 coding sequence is TGCAGCGTTCGGCAACAGGCTAACTATGGCTACACCTTC. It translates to CSVRQQANYGYTF.

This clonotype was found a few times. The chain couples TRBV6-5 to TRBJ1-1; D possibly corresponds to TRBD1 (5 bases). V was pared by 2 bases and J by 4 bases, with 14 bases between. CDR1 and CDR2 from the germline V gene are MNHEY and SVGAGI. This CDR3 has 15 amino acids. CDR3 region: CASSYGGQGSTEAFF. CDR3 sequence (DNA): TGTGCCAGCAGTTACGGGGGTCAGGGAAGCACTGAAGCTTTCTTT.

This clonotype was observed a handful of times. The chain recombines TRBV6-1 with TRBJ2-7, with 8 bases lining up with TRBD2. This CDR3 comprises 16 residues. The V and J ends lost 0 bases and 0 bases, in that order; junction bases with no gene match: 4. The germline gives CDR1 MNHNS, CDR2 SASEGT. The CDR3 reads CASSEAPGGTSYEQYF. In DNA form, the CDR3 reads TGTGCCAGCAGTGAAGCACCGGGAGGGACCTCCTACGAGCAGTACTTC.

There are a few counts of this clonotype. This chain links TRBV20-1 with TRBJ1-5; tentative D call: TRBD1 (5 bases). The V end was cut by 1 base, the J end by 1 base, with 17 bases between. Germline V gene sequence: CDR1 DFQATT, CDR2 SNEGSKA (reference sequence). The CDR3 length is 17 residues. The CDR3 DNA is TGCAGTGCTAGAGTTTACGCAGGGTCCAGGAGCAATCAGCCCCAGCATTTT. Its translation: CSARVYAGSRSNQPQHF.

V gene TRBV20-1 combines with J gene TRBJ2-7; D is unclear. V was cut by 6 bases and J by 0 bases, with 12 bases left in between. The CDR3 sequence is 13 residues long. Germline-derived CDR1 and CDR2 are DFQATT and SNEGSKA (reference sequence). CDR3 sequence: CSATTPSSYEQYF. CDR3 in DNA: TGCAGTGCCACGACTCCCAGCTCCTACGAGCAGTACTTC.

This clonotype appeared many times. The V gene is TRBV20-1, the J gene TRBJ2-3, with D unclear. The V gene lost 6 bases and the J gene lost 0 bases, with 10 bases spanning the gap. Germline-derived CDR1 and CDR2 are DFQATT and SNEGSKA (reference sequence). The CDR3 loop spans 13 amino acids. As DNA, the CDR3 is TGCAGTGCCAACGATCCTAGCACAGATACGCAGTATTTT. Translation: CSANDPSTDTQYF.